The entry below describes one TCR beta chain. This CDR3 contains 15 residues. CDR1 is GTSNPN, CDR2 SVGIG, per germline (reference sequence). V lost 2 bases to trimming and J lost 3 bases; unmatched junction nucleotides: 5. The sample is drawn from a study of blood T cell repertoires in COVID-19. Profiled with immunoSEQ multiplex PCR; TCRdb holds only in-frame clones, not every one. This sample has 400,000 to 550,000 clones, with nearly 90% found just once. Participants spanned ages about 18 to 100 years and resided in 20 to 30 US areas. The sample comprised PBMCs or T cells enriched from blood (not recorded which). The V call is TRBV30, the J call TRBJ2-2; 8 nucleotides align to TRBD1. This TCR was sampled from a woman between 18 and 29 years old with acute COVID-19. DNA for the CDR3: TGTGCCTGGAGTCGGGGACAGGACTACACCGGGGAGCTGTTTTTT. Amino acids: CAWSRGQDYTGELFF.